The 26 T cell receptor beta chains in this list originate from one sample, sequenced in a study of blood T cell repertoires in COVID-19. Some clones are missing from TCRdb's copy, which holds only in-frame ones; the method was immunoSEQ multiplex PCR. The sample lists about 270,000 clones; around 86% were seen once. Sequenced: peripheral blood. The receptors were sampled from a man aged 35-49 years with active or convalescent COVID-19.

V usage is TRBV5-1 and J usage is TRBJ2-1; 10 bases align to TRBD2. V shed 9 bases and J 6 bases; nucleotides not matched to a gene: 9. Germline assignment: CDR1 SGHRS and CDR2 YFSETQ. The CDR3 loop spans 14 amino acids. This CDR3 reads CATSEREGRNEQFF. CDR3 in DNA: TGCGCCACCTCGGAGCGGGAGGGCCGCAATGAGCAGTTCTTC. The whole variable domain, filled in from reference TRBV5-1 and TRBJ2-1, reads KAGVTQTPRYLIKTRGQQVTLSCSPISGHRSVSWYQQTPGQGLQFLFEYFSETQRNKGNFPGRFSGRQFSNSRSEMNVSTLELGDSALYLCATSEREGRNEQFFGPGTRLTVL.

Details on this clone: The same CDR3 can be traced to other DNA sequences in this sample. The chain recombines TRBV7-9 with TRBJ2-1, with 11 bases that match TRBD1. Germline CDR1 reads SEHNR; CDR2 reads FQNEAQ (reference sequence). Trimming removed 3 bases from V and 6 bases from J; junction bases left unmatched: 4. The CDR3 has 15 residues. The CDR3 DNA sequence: TGTGCCAGCAGCTTTGGACAGGGGGCAGGCAATGAGCAGTTCTTC. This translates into CASSFGQGAGNEQFF.

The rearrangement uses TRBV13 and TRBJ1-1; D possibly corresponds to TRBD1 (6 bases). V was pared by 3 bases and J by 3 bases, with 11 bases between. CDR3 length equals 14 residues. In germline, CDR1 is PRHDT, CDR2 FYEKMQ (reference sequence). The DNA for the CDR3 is TGTGCCAGCAGCTTCCAAGGGGGGGACACTGAAGCTTTCTTT. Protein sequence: CASSFQGGDTEAFF.

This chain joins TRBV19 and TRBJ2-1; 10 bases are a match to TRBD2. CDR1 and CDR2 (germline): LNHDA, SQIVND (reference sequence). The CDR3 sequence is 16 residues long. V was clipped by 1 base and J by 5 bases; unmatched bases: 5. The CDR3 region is CASSIGLAGADNEQFF. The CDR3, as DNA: TGTGCCAGTAGTATAGGCCTAGCGGGAGCGGACAATGAGCAGTTCTTC.

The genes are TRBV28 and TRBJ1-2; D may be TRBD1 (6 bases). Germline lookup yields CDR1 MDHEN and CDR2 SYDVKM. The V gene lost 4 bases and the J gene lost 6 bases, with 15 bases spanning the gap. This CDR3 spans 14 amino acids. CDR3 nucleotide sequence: TGTGCCAGCAGTTCCCCCGACAGGATCGATGGCTACACCTTC. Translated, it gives CASSSPDRIDGYTF.

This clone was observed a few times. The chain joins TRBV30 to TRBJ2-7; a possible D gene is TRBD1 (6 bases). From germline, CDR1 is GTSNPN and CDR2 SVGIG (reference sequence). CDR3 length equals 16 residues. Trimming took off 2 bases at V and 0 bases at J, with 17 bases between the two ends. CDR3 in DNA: TGTGCCTGGAGTCTCCCGGGACATACGAGCTCCTACGAGCAGTACTTC. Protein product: CAWSLPGHTSSYEQYF.

In nucleotides, the CDR3 is TGTGCCACCAAAAACGGAGGGCAAGAGACCCAGTACTTC. This translates into CATKNGGQETQYF. The rearrangement joins TRBV6-5 to TRBJ2-5, with D possibly TRBD2 on 6 matching bases. CDR1 and CDR2 from the germline V gene are MNHEY and SVGAGI. This CDR3 region has 13 residues. V was pared by 10 bases and J by 2 bases, with 14 bases between.

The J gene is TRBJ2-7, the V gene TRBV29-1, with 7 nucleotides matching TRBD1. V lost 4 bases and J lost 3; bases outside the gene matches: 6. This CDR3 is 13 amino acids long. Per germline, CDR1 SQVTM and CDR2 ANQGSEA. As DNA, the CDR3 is TGCAGCGTTGGCACAGGGGAACACTACGAGCAGTACTTC. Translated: CSVGTGEHYEQYF.

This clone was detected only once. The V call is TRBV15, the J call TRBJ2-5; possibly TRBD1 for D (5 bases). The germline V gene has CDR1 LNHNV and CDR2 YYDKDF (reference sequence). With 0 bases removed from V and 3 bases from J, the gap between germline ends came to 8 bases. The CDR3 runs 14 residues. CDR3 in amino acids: CATSRDRGKETQYF. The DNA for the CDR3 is TGTGCCACCAGCAGAGATAGGGGCAAAGAGACCCAGTACTTC.

The CDR3 protein is CASSHGTAPTNEKLFF. CDR3 sequence (DNA): TGTGCCAGCAGTCACGGGACAGCCCCAACTAATGAAAAACTGTTTTTT. The chain uses TRBV27 and TRBJ1-4; TRBD1 agrees at 7 bases. V shed 5 bases, J shed 0 bases, and the junction held 6 bases outside the gene matches. CDR3 length: 16 amino acids. Germline CDR1 reads MNHEY; CDR2 reads SMNVEV (reference sequence). The whole variable domain, remainder taken from reference TRBV27 and TRBJ1-4, is EAQVTQNPRYLITVTGKKLTVTCSQNMNHEYMSWYRQDPGLGLRQIYYSMNVEVTDKGDVPEGYKVSRKEKRNFPLILESPSPNQTSLYFCASSHGTAPTNEKLFFGSGTQLSVL.

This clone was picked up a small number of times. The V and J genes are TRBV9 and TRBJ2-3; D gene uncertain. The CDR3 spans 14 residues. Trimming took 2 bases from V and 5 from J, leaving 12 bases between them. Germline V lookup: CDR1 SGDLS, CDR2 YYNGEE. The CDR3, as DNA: TGTGCCAGCAGCGTGGGTGAGGTCCAAGATACGCAGTATTTT. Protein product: CASSVGEVQDTQYF. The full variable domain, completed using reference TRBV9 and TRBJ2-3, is DSGVTQTPKHLITATGQRVTLRCSPRSGDLSVYWYQQSLDQGLQFLIQYYNGEERAKGNILERFSAQQFPDLHSELNLSSLELGDSALYFCASSVGEVQDTQYFGPGTRLTVL.

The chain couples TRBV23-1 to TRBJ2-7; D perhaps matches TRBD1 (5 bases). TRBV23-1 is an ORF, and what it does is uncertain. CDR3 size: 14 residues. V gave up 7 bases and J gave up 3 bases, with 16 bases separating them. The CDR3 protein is CASTPSGHFYEQYF. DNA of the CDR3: TGCGCCAGCACTCCCTCCGGACACTTCTACGAGCAGTACTTC.

The CDR3 nucleotides read TGTGCCAGCTCACCTGCGGGTACCCCAGATACGCAGTATTTT. Residues: CASSPAGTPDTQYF. The chain is built from TRBV18 and TRBJ2-3, with D perhaps matching TRBD2 (5 bases). Germline V gene lookup returns CDR1 KGHSH and CDR2 LQKENI. Trimming pared 3 bases from V and 4 bases from J, leaving 11 bases between. This CDR3 has 14 amino acids.

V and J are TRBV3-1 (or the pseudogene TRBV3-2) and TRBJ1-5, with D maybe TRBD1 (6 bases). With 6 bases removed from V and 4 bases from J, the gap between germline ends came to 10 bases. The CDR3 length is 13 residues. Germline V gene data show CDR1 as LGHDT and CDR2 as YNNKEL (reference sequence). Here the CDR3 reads CASSQGMNQPQHF. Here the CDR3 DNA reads TGTGCCAGCAGTCAGGGGATGAATCAGCCCCAGCATTTT.

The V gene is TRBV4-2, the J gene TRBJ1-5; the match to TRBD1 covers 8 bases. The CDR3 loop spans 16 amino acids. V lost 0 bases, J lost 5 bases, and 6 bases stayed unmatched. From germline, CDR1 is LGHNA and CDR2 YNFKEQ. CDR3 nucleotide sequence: TGTGCCAGCAGCCAAGATCAGGACAGGGCCTATCAGCCCCAGCATTTT. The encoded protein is CASSQDQDRAYQPQHF.

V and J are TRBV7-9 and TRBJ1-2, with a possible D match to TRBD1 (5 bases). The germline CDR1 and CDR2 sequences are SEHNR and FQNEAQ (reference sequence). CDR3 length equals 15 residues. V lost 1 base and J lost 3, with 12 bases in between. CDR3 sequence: CASSLEELGDYGYTF. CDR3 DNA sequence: TGTGCCAGCAGCTTAGAAGAGTTAGGGGACTATGGCTACACCTTC.

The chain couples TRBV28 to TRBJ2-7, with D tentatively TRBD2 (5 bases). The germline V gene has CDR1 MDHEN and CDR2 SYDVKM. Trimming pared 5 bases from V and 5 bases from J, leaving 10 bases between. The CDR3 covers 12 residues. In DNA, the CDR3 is TGTGCCAGCAGTGGGAAGGAGGACGAGCAGTACTTC. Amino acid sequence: CASSGKEDEQYF.

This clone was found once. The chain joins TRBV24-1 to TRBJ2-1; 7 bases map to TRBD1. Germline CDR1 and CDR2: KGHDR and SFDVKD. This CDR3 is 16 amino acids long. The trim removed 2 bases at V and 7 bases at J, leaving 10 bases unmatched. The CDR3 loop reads CATSDWVRGLENEQFF. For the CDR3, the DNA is TGTGCCACCAGTGATTGGGTGAGGGGGCTAGAAAATGAGCAGTTCTTC.

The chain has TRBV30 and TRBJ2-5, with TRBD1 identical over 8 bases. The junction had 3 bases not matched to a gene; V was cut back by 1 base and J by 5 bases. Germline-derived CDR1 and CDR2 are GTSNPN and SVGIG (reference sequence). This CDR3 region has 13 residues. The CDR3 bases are TGTGCCTGGAGTGCAGGGGGCTGGGAGACCCAGTACTTC. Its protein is CAWSAGGWETQYF. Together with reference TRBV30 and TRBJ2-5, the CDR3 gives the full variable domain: SQTIHQWPATLVQPVGSPLSLECTVEGTSNPNLYWYRQAAGRGLQLLFYSVGIGQISSEVPQNLSASRPQDRQFILSSKKLLLSDSGFYLCAWSAGGWETQYFGPGTRLLVL.

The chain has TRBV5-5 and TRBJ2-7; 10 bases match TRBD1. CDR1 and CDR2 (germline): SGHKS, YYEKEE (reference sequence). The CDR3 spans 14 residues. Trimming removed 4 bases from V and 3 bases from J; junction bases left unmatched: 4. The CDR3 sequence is CASSGGQGSYEQYF. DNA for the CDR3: TGTGCCAGCAGCGGGGGACAGGGGAGCTACGAGCAGTACTTC.

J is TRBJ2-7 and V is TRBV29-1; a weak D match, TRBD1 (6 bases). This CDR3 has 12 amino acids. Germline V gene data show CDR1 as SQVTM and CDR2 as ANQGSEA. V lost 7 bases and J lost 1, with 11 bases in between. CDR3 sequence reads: CSGTGTSYEQYF. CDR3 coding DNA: TGCAGCGGTACCGGGACATCCTACGAGCAGTACTTC.

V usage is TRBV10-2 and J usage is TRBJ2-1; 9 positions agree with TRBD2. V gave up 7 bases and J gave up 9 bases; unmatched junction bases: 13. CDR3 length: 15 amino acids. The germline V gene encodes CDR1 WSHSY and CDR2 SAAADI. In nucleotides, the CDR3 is TGCGCCAGCACAGTTGACGGCGGGAGGGTCTCTGAGCAGTTCTTC. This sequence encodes CASTVDGGRVSEQFF.

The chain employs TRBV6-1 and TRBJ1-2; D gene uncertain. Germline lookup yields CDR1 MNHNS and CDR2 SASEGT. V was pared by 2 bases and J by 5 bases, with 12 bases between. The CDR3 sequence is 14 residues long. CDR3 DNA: TGTGCCAGCAGTGAACTTTCCACAGTTTATGGCTACACCTTC. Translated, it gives CASSELSTVYGYTF.

DNA for the CDR3: TGTGCCACCAGTGGAGTCATAACAGGGTCCGCCCCCACTAGCACAGATACGCAGTATTTT. Encoded protein: CATSGVITGSAPTSTDTQYF. The V gene is TRBV24-1, the J gene TRBJ2-3; D might be TRBD1 (6 bases). V dropped 5 bases and J dropped 0 bases, with 26 bases sitting between them. Germline CDR1 and CDR2: KGHDR and SFDVKD. The CDR3 length is 20 residues.

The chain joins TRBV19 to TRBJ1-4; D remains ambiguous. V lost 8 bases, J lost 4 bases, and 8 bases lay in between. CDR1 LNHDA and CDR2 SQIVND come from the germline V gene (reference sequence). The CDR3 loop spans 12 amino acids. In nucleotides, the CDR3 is TGTGCCAGTTCGGAGCATAATGAAAAACTGTTTTTT. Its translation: CASSEHNEKLFF.

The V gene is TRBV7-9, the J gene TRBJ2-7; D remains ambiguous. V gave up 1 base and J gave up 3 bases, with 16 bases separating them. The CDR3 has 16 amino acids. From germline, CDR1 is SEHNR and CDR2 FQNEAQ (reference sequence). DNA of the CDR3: TGTGCCAGCAGCTTAGTCCTAGGTCATATGATCTACGAGCAGTACTTC. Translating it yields CASSLVLGHMIYEQYF. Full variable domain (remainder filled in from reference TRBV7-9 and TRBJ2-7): DTGVSQNPRHKITKRGQNVTFRCDPISEHNRLYWYRQTLGQGPEFLTYFQNEAQLEKSRLLSDRFSAERPKGSFSTLEIQRTEQGDSAMYLCASSLVLGHMIYEQYFGPGTRLTVT.